This entry lists 7 T cell receptor beta chains sequenced from one sample in a study of T cell responses to AZD1222 COVID-19 vaccine. Using immunoSEQ multiplex PCR, the repertoire was profiled, and TCRdb retains in-frame clones only, with some absent. The data contain roughly 90,000 clones, about 90% of them singletons. The input for sequencing was peripheral blood, taken on day 0 of MenACWY control vaccination. All receptors derive from an adult in good health.

V is TRBV5-1 and J is TRBJ2-5; 8 bases fit TRBD1. CDR1 is SGHRS, CDR2 YFSETQ, per germline. The CDR3 covers 14 residues. Germline trimming cut 1 base from V and 1 base from J; bases unmatched to any gene: 0. The CDR3 DNA sequence: TGCGCCAGCAGCTTGCAGGGGGCCCAAGAGACCCAGTACTTC. Protein: CASSLQGAQETQYF. Drawing the rest from reference TRBV5-1 and TRBJ2-5, the complete variable domain is KAGVTQTPRYLIKTRGQQVTLSCSPISGHRSVSWYQQTPGQGLQFLFEYFSETQRNKGNFPGRFSGRQFSNSRSEMNVSTLELGDSALYLCASSLQGAQETQYFGPGTRLLVL.

This clone was detected once. The rearrangement joins TRBV7-9 to TRBJ1-6; TRBD1 agrees at 7 bases. This CDR3 comprises 16 residues. J gave up 8 bases and V 4 bases, and 11 bases lay outside the gene matches. Germline-derived CDR1 and CDR2 are SEHNR and FQNEAQ (reference sequence). Here the CDR3 DNA reads TGTGCCAGCAGCTCCGGACAGGATGGGGGGGATTCACCCCTCCACTTT. Its translation is CASSSGQDGGDSPLHF.

The chain recombines TRBV25-1 with TRBJ2-7; tentatively, D is TRBD2 (6 bases). CDR1 is MGHDK and CDR2 is SYGVNS in the germline V gene. The CDR3 loop spans 14 amino acids. The V end was cut by 6 bases, the J end by 2 bases, with 14 bases between. The CDR3 is CASSPPGTPYEQYF. CDR3 bases: TGTGCCAGCAGCCCTCCCGGGACTCCCTACGAGCAGTACTTC.

This rearrangement joins TRBV6-5 to TRBJ1-3; D gene unclear. Germline V gene data show CDR1 as MNHEY and CDR2 as SVGAGI. CDR3 length equals 16 residues. Trimming took off 0 bases at V and 0 bases at J, with 9 bases between the two ends. For the CDR3, the DNA is TGTGCCAGCAGTTACTCGTCGGGTAGCTCTGGAAACACCATATATTTT. It is translated as CASSYSSGSSGNTIYF.

V is TRBV4-1 and J is TRBJ1-1; the D is unclear. V lost 0 bases and J lost 4, with 18 bases in between. The CDR3 is made up of 17 amino acids. CDR1 is MGHRA, CDR2 YSYEKL, per germline. CDR3 protein: CASSQDPSAGRGTEAFF. CDR3 DNA sequence: TGCGCCAGCAGCCAAGACCCCAGTGCGGGCCGGGGCACTGAAGCTTTCTTT.

The V call is TRBV6-5, the J call TRBJ2-1; D uncertain. V was trimmed by 6 bases and J by 5 bases, leaving 8 bases between them. This CDR3 region has 12 residues. In germline, CDR1 is MNHEY, CDR2 SVGAGI. The chain's CDR3 is CASRLGNNEQFF. The DNA for the CDR3 is TGTGCCAGCAGGCTGGGAAACAATGAGCAGTTCTTC.

A remark on this clone: Other DNA sequences from this sample encode an identical CDR3 as well. This chain joins TRBV27 and TRBJ1-6, with TRBD1 as a possible D gene (6 bases). Trimming removed 3 bases at V and 10 bases at J, with 10 bases between. The CDR3 has 13 residues. The germline V gene has CDR1 MNHEY and CDR2 SMNVEV (reference sequence). The CDR3 region is CASSFRGGSPLHF. The CDR3 nucleotides read TGTGCCAGCAGTTTTCGAGGGGGATCACCCCTCCACTTT.